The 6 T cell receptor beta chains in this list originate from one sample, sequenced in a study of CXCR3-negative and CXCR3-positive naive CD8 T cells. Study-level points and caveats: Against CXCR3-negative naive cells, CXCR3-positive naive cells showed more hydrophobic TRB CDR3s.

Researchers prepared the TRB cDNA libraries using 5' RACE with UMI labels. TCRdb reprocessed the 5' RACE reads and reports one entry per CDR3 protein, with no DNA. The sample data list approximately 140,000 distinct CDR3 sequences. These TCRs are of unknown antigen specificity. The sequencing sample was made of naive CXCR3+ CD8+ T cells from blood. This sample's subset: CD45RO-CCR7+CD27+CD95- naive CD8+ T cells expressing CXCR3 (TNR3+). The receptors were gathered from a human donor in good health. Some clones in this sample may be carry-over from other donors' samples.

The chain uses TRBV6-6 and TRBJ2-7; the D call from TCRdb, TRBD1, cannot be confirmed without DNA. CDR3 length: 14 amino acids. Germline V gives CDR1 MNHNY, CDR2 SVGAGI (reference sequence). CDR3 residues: CASSYSKYRDEQYF.

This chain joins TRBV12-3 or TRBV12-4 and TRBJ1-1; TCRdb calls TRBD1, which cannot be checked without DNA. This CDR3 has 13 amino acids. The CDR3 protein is CASSPTGDTEAFF.

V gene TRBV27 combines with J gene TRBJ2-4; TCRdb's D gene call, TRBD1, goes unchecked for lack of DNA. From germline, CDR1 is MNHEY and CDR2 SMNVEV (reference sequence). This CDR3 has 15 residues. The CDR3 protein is CASSPFQGARNIQYF.

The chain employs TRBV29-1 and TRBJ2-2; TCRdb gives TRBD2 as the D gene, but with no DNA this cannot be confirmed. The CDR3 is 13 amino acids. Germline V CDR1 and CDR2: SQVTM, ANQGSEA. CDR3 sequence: CSVELADTGELFF.

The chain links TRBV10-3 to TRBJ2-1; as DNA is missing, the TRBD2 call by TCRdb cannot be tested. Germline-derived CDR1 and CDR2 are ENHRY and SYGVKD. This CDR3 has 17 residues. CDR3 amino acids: CAISGSSSGGSYNEQFF.

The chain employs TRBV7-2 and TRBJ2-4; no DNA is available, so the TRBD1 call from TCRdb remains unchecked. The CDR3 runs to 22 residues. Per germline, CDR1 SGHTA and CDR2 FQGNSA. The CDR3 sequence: CASSSPRTAGLNMDAAKNIQYF.